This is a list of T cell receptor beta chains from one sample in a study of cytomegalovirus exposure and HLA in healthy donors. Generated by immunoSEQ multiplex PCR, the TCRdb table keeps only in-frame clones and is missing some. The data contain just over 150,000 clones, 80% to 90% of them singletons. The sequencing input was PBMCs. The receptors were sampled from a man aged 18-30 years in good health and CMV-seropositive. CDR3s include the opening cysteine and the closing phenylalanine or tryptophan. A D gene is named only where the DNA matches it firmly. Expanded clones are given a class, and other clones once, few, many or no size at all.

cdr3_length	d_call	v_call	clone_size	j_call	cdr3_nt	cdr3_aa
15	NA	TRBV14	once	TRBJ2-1	TGTGCCAGCTCATACCGGGGGATACTATACAATGAGCAGTTCTTC	CASSYRGILYNEQFF
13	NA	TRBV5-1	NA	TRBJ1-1	TGCGCCAGCAGCCGGACCCCGGGGTCTGAAGCTTTCTTT	CASSRTPGSEAFF
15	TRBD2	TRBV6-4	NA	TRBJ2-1	TGTGCCAGCAGAGAGACTAGCGGGGGCGGGAATGAGCAGTTCTTC	CASRETSGGGNEQFF
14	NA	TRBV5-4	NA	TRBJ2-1	TGTGCCAGCAGCGGAAAACGGGTGTTGAATGAGCAGTTCTTC	CASSGKRVLNEQFF
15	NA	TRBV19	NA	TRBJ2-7	TGTGCCAGTAGTATATCGACAGGAGACACCTACGAGCAGTACTTC	CASSISTGDTYEQYF
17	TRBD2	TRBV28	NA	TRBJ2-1	TGTGCCAGCAGTTTCTTTGGGGTAGCGGGGGATTACAATGAGCAGTTCTTC	CASSFFGVAGDYNEQFF
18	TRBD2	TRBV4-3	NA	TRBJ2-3	TGCGCCAGCAGCCGTCGACTAGCGGGGGCCACTAGCACAGATACGCAGTATTTT	CASSRRLAGATSTDTQYF
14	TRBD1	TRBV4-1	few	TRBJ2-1	TGCGCCAGCAGCCAAGGACAGGGGTACAATGAGCAGTTCTTC	CASSQGQGYNEQFF
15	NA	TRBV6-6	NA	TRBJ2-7	TGTGCCAGCAGTTACGGGGCAAGGGGTCTAGACGAGCAGTACTTC	CASSYGARGLDEQYF
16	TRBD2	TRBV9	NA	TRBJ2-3	TGTGCCAGCAGCCCGGAGGGAGGGGCCATGACAGATACGCAGTATTTT	CASSPEGGAMTDTQYF
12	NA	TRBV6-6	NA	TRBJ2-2	TGTGCCAGCAGTTATGATCGGGGGGAGCTGTTTTTT	CASSYDRGELFF
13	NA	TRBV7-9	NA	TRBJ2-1	TGTGCCAGCAGCAGTGACATCTACAATGAGCAGTTCTTC	CASSSDIYNEQFF
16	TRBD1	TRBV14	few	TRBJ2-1	TGTGCCAGCAGCCATTACAGGGGCCCTTCCTACAATGAGCAGTTCTTC	CASSHYRGPSYNEQFF
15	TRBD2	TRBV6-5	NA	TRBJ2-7	TGTGCCAGCAGCCCCCGACTAGCGGGAATCTACGAGCAGTACTTC	CASSPRLAGIYEQYF
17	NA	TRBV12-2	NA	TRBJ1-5	TGTGCAAGTCTCATCCGGACAGGGACTCAAAGCAATCAGCCCCAGCATTTT	CASLIRTGTQSNQPQHF
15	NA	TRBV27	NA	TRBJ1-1	TGTGCCAGCAGTACAACAGGGAGCATGAACACTGAAGCTTTCTTT	CASSTTGSMNTEAFF
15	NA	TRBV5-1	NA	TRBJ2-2	TGCGCCAGCAGGTTCGTCTCCGCGAACACCGGGGAGCTGTTTTTT	CASRFVSANTGELFF
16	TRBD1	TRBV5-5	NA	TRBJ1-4	TGTGCCAGCAGCATGACACCGGGACAGGGGAATGAAAAACTGTTTTTT	CASSMTPGQGNEKLFF
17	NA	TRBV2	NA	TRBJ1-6	TGTGCCAGCAAAGGAGGTTTCCCCAGCTCCTATAATTCACCCCTCCACTTT	CASKGGFPSSYNSPLHF
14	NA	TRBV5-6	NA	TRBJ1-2	TGTGCCAGCAGCTGGGGCCAGGGCGGTTTTGGCTACACCTTC	CASSWGQGGFGYTF
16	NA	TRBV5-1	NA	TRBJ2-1	TGCGCCAGCAGCTTGGACTCCCGGGGGTCCTACAATGAGCAGTTCTTC	CASSLDSRGSYNEQFF
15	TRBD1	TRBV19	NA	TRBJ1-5	TGTGCCAGTAGTATTGGGACAGGGATGAATCAGCCCCAGCATTTT	CASSIGTGMNQPQHF
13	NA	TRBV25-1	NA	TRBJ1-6	TGTGCCAGCAGTGACCAGGGTCAGTCACCCCTCCACTTT	CASSDQGQSPLHF
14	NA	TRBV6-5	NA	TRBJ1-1	TGTGCCAGCAGTTACGGAGGGGTTAACACTGAAGCTTTCTTT	CASSYGGVNTEAFF
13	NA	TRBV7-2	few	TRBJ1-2	TGTGCCAGCAGCTCCCTACAGGGAAATGGCTACACCTTC	CASSSLQGNGYTF
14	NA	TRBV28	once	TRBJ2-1	TGTGCCAGCAGTACCCGAAGAGGCCGCAATGAGCAGTTCTTC	CASSTRRGRNEQFF
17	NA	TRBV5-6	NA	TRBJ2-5	TGTGCCAGCAGCTTGGGGCCCATAACGGGAGCCCAAGAGACCCAGTACTTC	CASSLGPITGAQETQYF
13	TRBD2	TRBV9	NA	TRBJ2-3	TGTGCCAGCTCGGGGGGGAGGACAGATACGCAGTATTTT	CASSGGRTDTQYF
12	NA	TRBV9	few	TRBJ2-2	TGTGCCAGCAGCCCAAACACCGGGGAGCTGTTTTTT	CASSPNTGELFF
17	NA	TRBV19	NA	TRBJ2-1	TGTGCCAGTAGTCCCAACGGGCCAGGGGTAAACTACAATGAGCAGTTCTTC	CASSPNGPGVNYNEQFF
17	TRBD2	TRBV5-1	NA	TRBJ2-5	TGCGCCAGCAGCCCCGGCAGTAGCGGGGGGGCCCGTGAGACCCAGTACTTC	CASSPGSSGGARETQYF
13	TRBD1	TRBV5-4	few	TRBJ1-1	TGTGCCAGCAGCGGGACAGCCAACACTGAAGCTTTCTTT	CASSGTANTEAFF
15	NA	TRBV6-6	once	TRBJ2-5	TGTGCCAGCAGTCCTAGGAGGGCCGGAGTCGAGACCCAGTACTTC	CASSPRRAGVETQYF
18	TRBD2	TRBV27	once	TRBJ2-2	TGTGCCAGCAGTTTGGGGGGCGGGGGGGCCTTGTTCACCGGGGAGCTGTTTTTT	CASSLGGGGALFTGELFF
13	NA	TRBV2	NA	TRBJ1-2	TGTGCCAGCAGTGAAGCGGCAGACTATGGCTACACCTTC	CASSEAADYGYTF
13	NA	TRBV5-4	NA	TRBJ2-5	TGTGCCAGCAGCTTGAACCGGGGAGAGACCCAGTACTTC	CASSLNRGETQYF
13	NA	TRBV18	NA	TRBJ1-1	TGTGCCAGCTCGCCGGGGGAGAACACTGAAGCTTTCTTT	CASSPGENTEAFF
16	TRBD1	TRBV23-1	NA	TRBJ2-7	TGCGCCAGCAGTCAATCCCCCCGACAGGGGGTATACGAGCAGTACTTC	CASSQSPRQGVYEQYF
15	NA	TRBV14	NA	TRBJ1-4	TGTGCCAGCAGCCTCGACATCGCAACTAATGAAAAACTGTTTTTT	CASSLDIATNEKLFF
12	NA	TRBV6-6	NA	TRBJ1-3	TGTGCCAGCGGAGAAAGCGGAAACACCATATATTTT	CASGESGNTIYF
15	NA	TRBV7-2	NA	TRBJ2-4	TGTGCCAGCAGATTGGACTTCTCAGCCAAAAACATTCAGTACTTC	CASRLDFSAKNIQYF
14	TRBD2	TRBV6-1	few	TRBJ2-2	TGTGCCAGCAACCGAGGGGAGGGTTGGGAGGAGCTGTTTTTT	CASNRGEGWEELFF
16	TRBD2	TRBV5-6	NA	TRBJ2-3	TGTGCCAGCAGCGGGCGGGGGGGGGCGGGCACAGATACGCAGTATTTT	CASSGRGGAGTDTQYF
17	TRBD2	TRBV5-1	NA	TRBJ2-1	TGCGCCAGCAGCACCGCTCCTAGCGGGGGGGTATACAATGAGCAGTTCTTC	CASSTAPSGGVYNEQFF
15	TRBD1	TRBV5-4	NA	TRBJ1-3	TGTGCCAGCAGTTACGGGACAGGGTATGGAAACACCATATATTTT	CASSYGTGYGNTIYF
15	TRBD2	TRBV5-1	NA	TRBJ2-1	TGCGCCAGCAGCTTGACTAGCGGGGTCTACAATGAGCAGTTCTTC	CASSLTSGVYNEQFF
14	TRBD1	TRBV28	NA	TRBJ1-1	TGTGCCAGCAGTCCCGGACAGGGGCCCCTGGCGGCTTTCTTT	CASSPGQGPLAAFF
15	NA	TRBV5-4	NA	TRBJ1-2	TGTGCCAGCAGCTCGGGAGGGGGGGAAGAAAATGGCTACACCTTC	CASSSGGGEENGYTF
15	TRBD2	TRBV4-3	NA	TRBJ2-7	TGCGCCAGCAGCCAACTAGCGGGGAAGGCCTACGAGCAGTACTTC	CASSQLAGKAYEQYF
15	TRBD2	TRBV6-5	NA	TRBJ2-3	TGTGCCAGCAGTTACGGGGGCGGGGGGGCAGATACGCAGTATTTT	CASSYGGGGADTQYF
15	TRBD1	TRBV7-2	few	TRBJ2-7	TGTGCCAGCAGCTTAGGGACAGGTGAAGCTTACGAGCAGTACTTC	CASSLGTGEAYEQYF
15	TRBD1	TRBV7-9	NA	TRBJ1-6	TGTGCCAGCAGCTTAGGACAGGGGATGAGTTCACCCCTCCACTTT	CASSLGQGMSSPLHF
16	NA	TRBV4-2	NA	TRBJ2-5	TGTGCCAGCAGCAAGGCCCCGTTTGGGGCCTCGGAGACCCAGTACTTC	CASSKAPFGASETQYF
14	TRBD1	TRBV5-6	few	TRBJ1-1	TGTGCCAGCAGGGAGGGACAGTGGAACACTGAAGCTTTCTTT	CASREGQWNTEAFF
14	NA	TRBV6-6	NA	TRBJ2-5	TGTGCCAGCAGTTACGGGCTAGCCGGTGAGACCCAGTACTTC	CASSYGLAGETQYF
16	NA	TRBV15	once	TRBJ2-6	TGTGCCACCAGCAGAGATTACGAGTCTGGGGCCAACGTCCTGACTTTC	CATSRDYESGANVLTF
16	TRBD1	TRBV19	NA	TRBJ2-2	TGTGCCAGTAGTATTCAGGGACAGGGGGCGCCCGGGGAGCTGTTTTTT	CASSIQGQGAPGELFF